This TCR beta chain was documented in a study of Graves' ophthalmopathy and Graves' hyperthyroidism. On this clonotype: It may be a read error: a sequence one base away is much more abundant.

Scientists amplified the TCR beta CDR3 regions from RNA transcripts. Amplification began with first-round RT-PCR using HTBI primers, then second-round multiplex PCR was performed. TCRdb used MiXCR to reprocess the multiplex PCR reads, holding one entry per CDR3 protein. The sample carries around 1,200,000 distinct CDR3 sequences, about 40% recorded once. Per germline, CDR1 SGHDT and CDR2 YYEEEE. V lost 0 bases, J lost 10 bases, and 5 bases lay in between. The CDR3 has 11 amino acids. Sequenced material: peripheral blood or thyroid tissue (not recorded which). V and J are TRBV5-6 and TRBJ2-1; D remains unclear. This sequence was found in an adult man with Graves' hyperthyroidism. CDR3 in DNA: TGTGCCAGCAGCTTGGAAACCGAGCAGTTCTTC. It codes for CASSLETEQFF.